The text below deals with one T cell receptor (beta chain). The antigen is unknown. Every bit of the isolated RNA underwent reverse transcription, so sequencing read expressed TCRB transcripts. For naive, central memory and regulatory T cell samples, reads averaged roughly 3.7 million. Measured with immunoSEQ multiplex PCR; TCRdb has only the in-frame clones, and not every one. The sample yields roughly 340,000 clones, approximately 15% seen once. These data belong to a study of beta chain features in type 1 diabetes. General study results and limits: VDJ junctions sequenced from type 1 diabetes patients showed fewer insertions and more deletions. Shortening of TCRB CDR3s, moderate but significant, appeared in all four CD4+ subsets of Type 1 diabetes patients. There was a possibility that cDNA sequencing over-represented cells with high TCR expression.

Sequenced material: naive CD4+ T cells from blood. This clonotype was obtained from a young woman with type 1 diabetes.

The DNA for the CDR3 is TGTGCCATCAGTGTAGTCCCCACCAGGGTATTGAACACTGAAGCTTTCTTT. Protein product: CAISVVPTRVLNTEAFF. This sequence joins TRBV10-3 and TRBJ1-1; TRBD1 might be the D (5 bases). The CDR3 extends over 17 amino acids. The germline V and J ends were trimmed by 4 bases and 0 bases, with 18 bases remaining between them. The germline CDR1 and CDR2 sequences are ENHRY and SYGVKD.